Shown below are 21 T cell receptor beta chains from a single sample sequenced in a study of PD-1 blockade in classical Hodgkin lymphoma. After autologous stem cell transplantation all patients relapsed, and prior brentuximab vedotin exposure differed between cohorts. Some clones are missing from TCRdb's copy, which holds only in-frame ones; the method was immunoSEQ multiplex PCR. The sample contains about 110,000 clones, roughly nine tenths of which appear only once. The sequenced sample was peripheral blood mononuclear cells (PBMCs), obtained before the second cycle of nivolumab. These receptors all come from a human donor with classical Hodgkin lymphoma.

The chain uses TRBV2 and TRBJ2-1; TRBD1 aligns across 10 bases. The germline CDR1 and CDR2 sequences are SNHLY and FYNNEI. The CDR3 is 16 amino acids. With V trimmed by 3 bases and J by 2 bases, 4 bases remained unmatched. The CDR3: CASSDTGTGAYNEQFF. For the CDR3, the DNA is TGTGCCAGCAGTGATACCGGGACAGGGGCCTACAATGAGCAGTTCTTC.

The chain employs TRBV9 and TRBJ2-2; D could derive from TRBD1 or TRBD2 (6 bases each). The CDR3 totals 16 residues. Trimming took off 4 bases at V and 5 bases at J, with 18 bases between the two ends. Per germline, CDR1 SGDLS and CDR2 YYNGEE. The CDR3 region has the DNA TGTGCCAGCAGCTACGGGGGCCGCAAGGAGACCGGGGAGCTGTTTTTT. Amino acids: CASSYGGRKETGELFF.

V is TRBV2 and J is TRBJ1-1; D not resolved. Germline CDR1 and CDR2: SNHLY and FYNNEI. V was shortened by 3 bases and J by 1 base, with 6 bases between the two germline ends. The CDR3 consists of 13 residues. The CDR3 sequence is CASSELGNTEAFF. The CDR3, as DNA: TGTGCCAGCAGTGAGTTGGGGAACACTGAAGCTTTCTTT.

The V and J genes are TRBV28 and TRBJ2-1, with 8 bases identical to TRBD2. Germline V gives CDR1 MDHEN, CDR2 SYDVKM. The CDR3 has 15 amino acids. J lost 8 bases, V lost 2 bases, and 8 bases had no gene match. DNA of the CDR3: TGTGCCAGCAGTTTAGCGGGAGGAGAGTTGCATGAGCAGTTCTTC. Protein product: CASSLAGGELHEQFF.

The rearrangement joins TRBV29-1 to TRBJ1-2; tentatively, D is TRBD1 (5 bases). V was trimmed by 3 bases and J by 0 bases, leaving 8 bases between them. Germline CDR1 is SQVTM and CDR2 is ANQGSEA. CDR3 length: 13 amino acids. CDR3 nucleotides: TGCAGCGTTGAGGCAGGGTCTAACTATGGCTACACCTTC. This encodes CSVEAGSNYGYTF.

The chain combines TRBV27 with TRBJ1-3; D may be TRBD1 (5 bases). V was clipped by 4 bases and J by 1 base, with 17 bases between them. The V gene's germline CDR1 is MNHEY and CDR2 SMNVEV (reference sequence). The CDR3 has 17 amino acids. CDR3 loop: CASSSTGLTKSGNTIYF. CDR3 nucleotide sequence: TGTGCCAGCAGTTCAACAGGTCTTACGAAGTCTGGAAACACCATATATTTT.

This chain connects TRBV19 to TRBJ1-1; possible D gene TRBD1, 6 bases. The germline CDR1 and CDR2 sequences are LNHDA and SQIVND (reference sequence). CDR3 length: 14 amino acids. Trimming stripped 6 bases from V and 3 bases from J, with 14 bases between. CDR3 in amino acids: CASSSMDSYTEAFF. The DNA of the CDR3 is TGTGCCAGTAGCAGTATGGACAGCTACACTGAAGCTTTCTTT.

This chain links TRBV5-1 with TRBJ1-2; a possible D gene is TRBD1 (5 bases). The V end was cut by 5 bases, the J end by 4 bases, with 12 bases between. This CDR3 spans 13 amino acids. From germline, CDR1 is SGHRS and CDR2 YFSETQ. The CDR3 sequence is CASRKGPGYGYTF. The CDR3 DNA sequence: TGCGCCAGCAGAAAGGGGCCAGGCTATGGCTACACCTTC.

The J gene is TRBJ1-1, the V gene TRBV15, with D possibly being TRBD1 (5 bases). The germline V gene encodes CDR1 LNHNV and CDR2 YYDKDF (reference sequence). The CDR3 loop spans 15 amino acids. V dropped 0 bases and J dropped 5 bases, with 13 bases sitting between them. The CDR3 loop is CATSRDRAGWTEAFF. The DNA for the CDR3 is TGTGCCACCAGCAGAGATCGGGCAGGGTGGACTGAAGCTTTCTTT. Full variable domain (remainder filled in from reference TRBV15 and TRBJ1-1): DAMVIQNPRYQVTQFGKPVTLSCSQTLNHNVMYWYQQKSSQAPKLLFHYYDKDFNNEADTPDNFQSRRPNTSFCFLDIRSPGLGDTAMYLCATSRDRAGWTEAFFGQGTRLTVV.

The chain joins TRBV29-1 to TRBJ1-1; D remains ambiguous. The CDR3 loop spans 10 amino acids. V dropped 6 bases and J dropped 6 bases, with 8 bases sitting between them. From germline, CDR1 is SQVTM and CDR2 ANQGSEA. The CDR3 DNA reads TGCAGCGTGGCGGTTTCTGAAGCTTTCTTT. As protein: CSVAVSEAFF.

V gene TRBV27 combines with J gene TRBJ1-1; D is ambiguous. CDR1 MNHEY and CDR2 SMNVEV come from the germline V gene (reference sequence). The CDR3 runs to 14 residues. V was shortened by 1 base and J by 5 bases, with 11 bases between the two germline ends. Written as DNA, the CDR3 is TGTGCCAGCAGTTTATGGCCCACGGGAACTGAAGCTTTCTTT. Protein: CASSLWPTGTEAFF.

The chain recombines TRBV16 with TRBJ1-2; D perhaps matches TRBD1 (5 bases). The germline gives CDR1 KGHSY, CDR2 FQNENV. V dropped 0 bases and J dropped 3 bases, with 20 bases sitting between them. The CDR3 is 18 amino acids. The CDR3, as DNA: TGTGCCAGCAGCCAATCCATTCTGTGGCAGGGCTCCTACTATGGCTACACCTTC. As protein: CASSQSILWQGSYYGYTF.

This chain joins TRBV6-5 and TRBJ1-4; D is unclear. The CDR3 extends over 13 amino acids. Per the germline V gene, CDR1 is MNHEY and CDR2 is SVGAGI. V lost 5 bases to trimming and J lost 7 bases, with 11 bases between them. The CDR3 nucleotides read TGTGCCAGCAGTCATAACACCCTTGAAAAACTGTTTTTT. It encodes CASSHNTLEKLFF.

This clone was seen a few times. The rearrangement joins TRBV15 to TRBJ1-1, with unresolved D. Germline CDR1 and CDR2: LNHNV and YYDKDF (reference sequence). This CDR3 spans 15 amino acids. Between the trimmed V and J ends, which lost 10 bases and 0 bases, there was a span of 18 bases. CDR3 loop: CASSGRAEMNTEAFF. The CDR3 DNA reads TGTGCCAGTTCCGGGAGGGCCGAGATGAACACTGAAGCTTTCTTT. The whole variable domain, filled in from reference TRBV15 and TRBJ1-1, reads DAMVIQNPRYQVTQFGKPVTLSCSQTLNHNVMYWYQQKSSQAPKLLFHYYDKDFNNEADTPDNFQSRRPNTSFCFLDIRSPGLGDTAMYLCASSGRAEMNTEAFFGQGTRLTVV.

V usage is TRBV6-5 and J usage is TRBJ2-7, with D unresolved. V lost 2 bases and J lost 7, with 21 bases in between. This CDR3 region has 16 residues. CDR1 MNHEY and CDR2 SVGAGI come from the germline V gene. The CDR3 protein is CASSYEVTPFGREQYF. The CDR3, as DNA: TGTGCCAGCAGTTACGAGGTAACCCCTTTTGGACGGGAGCAGTACTTC.

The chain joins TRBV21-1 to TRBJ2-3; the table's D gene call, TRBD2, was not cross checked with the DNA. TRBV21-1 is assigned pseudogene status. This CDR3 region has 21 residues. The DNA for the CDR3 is TGTGCCAGCAGCAAAACTAGGGAAGGGGCTCCAGGCGGGAAATCCACAGATACGCAGTATTTT. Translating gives CASSKTREGAPGGKSTDTQYF.

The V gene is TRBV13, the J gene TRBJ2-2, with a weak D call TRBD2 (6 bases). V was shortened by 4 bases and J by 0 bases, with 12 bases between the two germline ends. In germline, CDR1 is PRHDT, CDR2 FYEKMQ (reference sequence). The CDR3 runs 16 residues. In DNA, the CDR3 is TGTGCCAGCAGCTCTGCCTGGGGGGCGAACACCGGGGAGCTGTTTTTT. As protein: CASSSAWGANTGELFF. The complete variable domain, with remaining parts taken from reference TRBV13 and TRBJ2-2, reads AAGVIQSPRHLIKEKRETATLKCYPIPRHDTVYWYQQGPGQDPQFLISFYEKMQSDKGSIPDRFSAQQFSDYHSELNMSSLELGDSALYFCASSSAWGANTGELFFGEGSRLTVL.

The CDR3 DNA reads as TGCGCCAGCAGCTTGGTGAATGGGGGCCCCTATGGCTACACCTTC. Residues: CASSLVNGGPYGYTF. The chain employs TRBV5-1 and TRBJ1-2; tentative D call: TRBD1 (6 bases). CDR1 SGHRS and CDR2 YFSETQ come from the germline V gene. Trimming removed 0 bases from V and 4 bases from J, with 13 bases in between. The CDR3 is made up of 15 amino acids.

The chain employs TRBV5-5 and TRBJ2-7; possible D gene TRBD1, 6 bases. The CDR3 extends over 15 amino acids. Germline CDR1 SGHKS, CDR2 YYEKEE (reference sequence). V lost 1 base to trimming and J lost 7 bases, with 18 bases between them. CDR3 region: CASSLIVQGRLEQYF. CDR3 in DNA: TGTGCCAGCAGCTTGATTGTTCAGGGGCGTTTGGAGCAGTACTTC. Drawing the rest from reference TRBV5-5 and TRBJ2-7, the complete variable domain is DAGVTQSPTHLIKTRGQQVTLRCSPISGHKSVSWYQQVLGQGPQFIFQYYEKEERGRGNFPDRFSARQFPNYSSELNVNALLLGDSALYLCASSLIVQGRLEQYFGPGTRLTVT.

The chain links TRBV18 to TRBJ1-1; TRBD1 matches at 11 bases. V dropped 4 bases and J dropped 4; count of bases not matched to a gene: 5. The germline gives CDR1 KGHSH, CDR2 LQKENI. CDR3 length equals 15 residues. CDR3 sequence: CASSRTGGAGTEAFF. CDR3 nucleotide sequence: TGTGCCAGCTCACGGACAGGGGGCGCCGGCACTGAAGCTTTCTTT. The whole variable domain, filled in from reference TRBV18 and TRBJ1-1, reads NAGVMQNPRHLVRRRGQEARLRCSPMKGHSHVYWYRQLPEEGLKFMVYLQKENIIDESGMPKERFSAEFPKEGPSILRIQQVVRGDSAAYFCASSRTGGAGTEAFFGQGTRLTVV.

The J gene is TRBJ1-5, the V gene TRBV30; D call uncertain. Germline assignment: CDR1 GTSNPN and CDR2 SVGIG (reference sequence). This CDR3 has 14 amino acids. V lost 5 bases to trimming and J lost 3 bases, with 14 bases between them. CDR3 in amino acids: CAWAFAGNNQPQHF. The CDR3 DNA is TGTGCCTGGGCCTTTGCGGGGAACAATCAGCCCCAGCATTTT.